This passage covers 14 T cell receptor beta chains from one sample sequenced in a study of blood T cells in healthy people across ages. The authors ran a second PCR of 7 to 11 cycles using a sample-barcoded 5' primer and a J-beta primer mix. TCRdb itself ran the 5' RACE reads through MiXCR, one entry per CDR3 protein. Altogether about 770,000 distinct CDR3 sequences are present, under 45% being singletons, with the ten largest covering roughly 18%. The sample comprised blood. The receptors were gathered from a man aged 55-75 years in good health.

This sequence joins TRBV2 and TRBJ1-4; 8 nucleotides agree with TRBD1. There are 14 residues in the CDR3. With 6 bases clipped from V and 12 bases from J, the junction kept 12 bases outside the gene matches. Looked up from germline, CDR1 is SNHLY and CDR2 is FYNNEI. CDR3 amino acids: CASRRGQGAAELFF. The CDR3 nucleotides read TGTGCCAGCAGGAGGGGGCAGGGGGCAGCGGAACTGTTTTTT.

This sequence joins TRBV12-3 or TRBV12-4 and TRBJ2-7; D may be TRBD2 (5 bases). The J call is in doubt because the DNA end fits TRBJ2-5 better. The CDR3 is 13 residues long. In DNA, the CDR3 is TGTGCCAGCACCCGGACGGACGGAGGGACCCAGTACTTC. The encoded protein is CASTRTDGGTQYF.

This chain connects TRBV20-1 to TRBJ1-5, with D possibly TRBD1 on 5 matching bases. This CDR3 spans 16 amino acids. With 2 bases removed from V and 1 base from J, the gap between germline ends came to 15 bases. The germline V gene has CDR1 DFQATT and CDR2 SNEGSKA (reference sequence). The CDR3 region is CSARPGTGGSNQPQHF. DNA for the CDR3: TGCAGTGCTAGACCCGGGACGGGGGGGAGCAATCAGCCCCAGCATTTT.

The V call is TRBV9, the J call TRBJ2-4; tentatively, D is TRBD1 (6 bases). V shed 3 bases and J shed 13 bases, with 14 bases lying between them. CDR3 size: 12 residues. Germline CDR1 and CDR2: SGDLS and YYNGEE. CDR3 in DNA: TGTGCCAGCAGCGAATCAGGGGTGGTGCAGTACTTC. Translating gives CASSESGVVQYF.

This rearrangement joins TRBV15 to TRBJ1-4; D gene uncertain. V gave up 0 bases and J gave up 4 bases, with 9 bases separating them. CDR1 is LNHNV, CDR2 YYDKDF, per germline (reference sequence). This CDR3 has 15 residues. The CDR3 sequence is CATSRDRTFNEKLFF. DNA for the CDR3: TGTGCCACCAGCAGAGATAGGACCTTTAATGAAAAACTGTTTTTT.

This clonotype was seen repeatedly, ten times or more. V and J are TRBV5-6 and TRBJ1-2; D is unresolved. V was shortened by 2 bases and J by 4 bases, with 15 bases between the two germline ends. The CDR3 spans 15 residues. Germline V gene lookup returns CDR1 SGHDT and CDR2 YYEEEE. The CDR3 sequence: CASSFGTFGAYGYTF. The CDR3 coding sequence is TGTGCCAGCAGCTTCGGCACCTTCGGAGCCTATGGCTACACCTTC. The whole variable domain, filled in from reference TRBV5-6 and TRBJ1-2, reads DAGVTQSPTHLIKTRGQQVTLRCSPKSGHDTVSWYQQALGQGPQFIFQYYEEEERQRGNFPDRFSGHQFPNYSSELNVNALLLGDSALYLCASSFGTFGAYGYTFGSGTRLTVV.

This clonotype turned up a few times. The chain is built from TRBV18 and TRBJ2-1; TRBD1 might be the D (6 bases). This CDR3 is built from 15 residues. Germline V gene sequence: CDR1 KGHSH, CDR2 LQKENI. V was clipped by 3 bases and J by 5 bases, with 14 bases between them. The DNA of the CDR3 is TGTGCCAGCTCACCCCGGGCAGGGGAGCACAATGAGCAGTTCTTC. Protein sequence: CASSPRAGEHNEQFF.

This clonotype was seen a single time. The rearrangement uses TRBV28 and TRBJ2-3, with 10 nucleotides matching TRBD2. Germline-derived CDR1 and CDR2 are MDHEN and SYDVKM. With V trimmed by 6 bases and J by 1 base, 10 bases remained unmatched. The CDR3 consists of 17 residues. CDR3 nucleotides: TGTGCCAGCAGCCCCTGGCTAGCGGGGGATCGCACAGATACGCAGTATTTT. It codes for CASSPWLAGDRTDTQYF.

The chain recombines TRBV12-3 or TRBV12-4 with TRBJ2-5; D is possibly TRBD2 (6 bases). V was pared by 5 bases and J by 4 bases, with 23 bases between. The CDR3 spans 17 residues. CDR3: CASSKPGLHPSGETQYF. The CDR3 bases are TGTGCCAGCAGTAAACCGGGACTTCACCCTTCAGGAGAGACCCAGTACTTC.

The chain combines TRBV4-3 with TRBJ1-2, with a weak D call TRBD1 (5 bases). The ends were cut back, 2 bases at V and 8 bases at J, with 12 bases in the middle. Germline V gene lookup returns CDR1 LGHNA and CDR2 YSLEER. This CDR3 contains 13 residues. The CDR3 sequence is CASSQRGTGGYTF. CDR3 bases: TGCGCCAGCAGCCAACGTGGGACGGGCGGCTACACCTTC.

The chain uses TRBV5-5 and TRBJ2-4, with TRBD2 matching over 7 bases. The ends lost 0 bases at V and 8 bases at J; junction bases unmatched: 5. Looked up from germline, CDR1 is SGHKS and CDR2 is YYEKEE (reference sequence). The CDR3 is 14 amino acids. The CDR3 region is CASSLEPAGDIQYF. In nucleotides, the CDR3 is TGTGCCAGCAGCTTGGAACCCGCGGGGGACATTCAGTACTTC.

The chain links TRBV4-3 to TRBJ1-4, with D possibly TRBD1 on 5 matching bases. The CDR3 covers 15 residues. Per germline, CDR1 LGHNA and CDR2 YSLEER. The ends were cut back, 3 bases at V and 6 bases at J, with 14 bases in the middle. CDR3 residues: CASSHPGSRDEKLFF. The CDR3 DNA follows: TGCGCCAGCAGCCATCCAGGGTCGAGGGATGAAAAACTGTTTTTT.

This clonotype turned up a few times. The rearrangement links TRBV9 to TRBJ2-1, with D uncertain. In germline, CDR1 is SGDLS, CDR2 YYNGEE. Trimming pared 3 bases from V and 9 bases from J, leaving 13 bases between. CDR3 size: 13 residues. The CDR3 loop reads CASSADTWGEQFF. The CDR3 DNA reads as TGTGCCAGCAGCGCAGACACCTGGGGTGAGCAGTTCTTC.

In its sample, this clonotype was seen many times. The J gene is TRBJ2-7, the V gene TRBV10-3; 8 positions agree with TRBD2. This CDR3 comprises 13 residues. V trimming: 6 bases; J trimming: 6 bases; junction bases outside the gene matches: 7. Germline V gene sequence: CDR1 ENHRY, CDR2 SYGVKD. The CDR3 coding sequence is TGTGCCATCAGAGGGACTAGTCACGGCGAGCAGTACTTC. Amino acid sequence: CAIRGTSHGEQYF.